These 18 T cell receptor beta chains originate from one sample sequenced in a study of T-cell reconstitution after alpha-beta-depleted transplantation in children. As it was prepared, the TCRbeta library received unique molecular identifiers. TCRdb ran MiXCR on the PCR reads and lists one entry per CDR3 protein. This table holds 100,000 or so distinct CDR3 sequences, roughly an eighth found once. Sample: PBMCs from the stem cell graft donor, taken from the stem cell graft. The receptors shown here come from a human donor who donated a stem cell graft to a child with inherited bone marrow failure.

The sample holds many counts of this clonotype. The V call is TRBV4-1, the J call TRBJ1-1; D call uncertain. Trimming removed 1 base at V and 4 bases at J, with 4 bases between. This CDR3 spans 12 amino acids. Germline-derived CDR1 and CDR2 are MGHRA and YSYEKL. CDR3 protein: CASSQAATEAFF. The CDR3 nucleotides read TGCGCCAGCAGCCAAGCGGCCACTGAAGCTTTCTTT.

The V and J genes are TRBV11-2 and TRBJ2-6; D is unresolved. Germline V lookup: CDR1 SGHAT, CDR2 FQNNGV. V gave up 5 bases and J gave up 0 bases, with 8 bases separating them. This CDR3 is 15 amino acids long. CDR3 amino acids: CASSHQFSGANVLTF. The DNA of the CDR3 is TGTGCCAGCAGCCACCAGTTCTCTGGGGCCAACGTCCTGACTTTC.

This clonotype came up a few times. The genes are TRBV19 and TRBJ2-2; 8 bases match TRBD2. The CDR3 loop spans 17 amino acids. With 5 bases clipped from V and 5 bases from J, the junction kept 13 bases outside the gene matches. The germline CDR1 and CDR2 sequences are LNHDA and SQIVND (reference sequence). CDR3 in DNA: TGTGCCAGTAGTGCGACTAGCGCGGGGCTGGGGACCGGGGAGCTGTTTTTT. Protein sequence: CASSATSAGLGTGELFF.

This clonotype showed up many times. Germline and junction disagree at one end, which may indicate a read error. The rearrangement links TRBV7-2 to TRBJ2-1; 12 bases are a match to TRBD2. Germline V CDR1 and CDR2: SGHTA, FQGNSA. This CDR3 is 17 amino acids long. This chain's CDR3 is CASSPKTSGSSHNEQFF. The CDR3 DNA sequence: TGTGCCAGCAGCCCGAAGACTAGCGGGAGCTCCCACAATGAGCAGTTCTTC.

This clonotype has at least ten counts. The V and J genes are TRBV5-1 and TRBJ1-1; D gene unclear. The CDR3 contains 13 residues. V gave up 0 bases and J gave up 1 base, with 4 bases separating them. CDR1 and CDR2 from the germline V gene are SGHRS and YFSETQ. The CDR3 here is CASSLDRNTEAFF. As DNA, the CDR3 is TGCGCCAGCAGCTTGGACAGGAACACTGAAGCTTTCTTT. Based on the CDR3 plus reference TRBV5-1 and TRBJ1-1, the full variable domain is KAGVTQTPRYLIKTRGQQVTLSCSPISGHRSVSWYQQTPGQGLQFLFEYFSETQRNKGNFPGRFSGRQFSNSRSEMNVSTLELGDSALYLCASSLDRNTEAFFGQGTRLTVV.

In its sample, this clonotype was seen a few times. The chain is built from TRBV10-3 and TRBJ2-7; maybe TRBD2 (6 bases). CDR3 length: 13 amino acids. Trimming stripped 6 bases from V and 4 bases from J, with 13 bases between. CDR1 is ENHRY and CDR2 is SYGVKD in the germline V gene. The CDR3 region has the DNA TGTGCCATCAGCCGGGACTCGGGGTACGAGCAGTACTTC. The encoded protein is CAISRDSGYEQYF.

This clonotype was recorded at least ten times. For the CDR3, the DNA is TGTGCCAGCAGCTTACAGCTAGAGACCCAGTACTTC. Translation gives CASSLQLETQYF. This rearrangement joins TRBV7-2 to TRBJ2-5; D is unresolved. The germline V gene encodes CDR1 SGHTA and CDR2 FQGNSA. The CDR3 has 12 residues. V was shortened by 2 bases and J by 4 bases, with 5 bases between the two germline ends.

Comment on this clonotype: With a much larger clone just one base away, this may be a read error. V is TRBV3-1 and J is TRBJ1-1; D might be TRBD1 (5 bases). CDR3 length equals 16 residues. Germline assignment: CDR1 LGHDT and CDR2 YNNKEL (reference sequence). Trimming took off 3 bases at V and 4 bases at J, with 18 bases between the two ends. The CDR3 reads CASSHERDPRSTEAFF. The CDR3 DNA reads TGTGCCAGCAGCCATGAACGGGACCCGAGAAGCACTGAAGCTTTCTTT. Drawing the rest from reference TRBV3-1 and TRBJ1-1, the complete variable domain is DTAVSQTPKYLVTQMGNDKSIKCEQNLGHDTMYWYKQDSKKFLKIMFSYNNKELIINETVPNRFSPKSPDKAHLNLHINSLELGDSAVYFCASSHERDPRSTEAFFGQGTRLTVV.

This clonotype was recorded at least ten times. The CDR3 bases are TGCGCCAGCAGCCTCGGACAGGGGGTTCATGGCTACACCTTC. Its protein product is CASSLGQGVHGYTF. This chain uses TRBV4-3 with TRBJ1-2, with 10 bases matching TRBD1. Germline-derived CDR1 and CDR2 are LGHNA and YSLEER. The CDR3 length is 14 residues. The J segment lost 6 bases and the V segment lost 4 bases, leaving 5 bases of the junction unmatched.

The rearrangement uses TRBV23-1 and TRBJ2-5; 12 bases fit TRBD2. TRBV23-1 is noted as an ORF with a role that remains uncertain. J was trimmed by 10 bases and V by 0 bases; bases with no gene match: 6. The CDR3 consists of 15 residues. The CDR3 DNA sequence: TGCGCCAGCAGTCAATCAGAGCTAGCGGGGGGGCTCCAGTACTTC. This codes for CASSQSELAGGLQYF.

The rearrangement joins TRBV11-2 to TRBJ1-1, with TRBD1 as a possible D gene (5 bases). V was pared by 5 bases and J by 6 bases, with 19 bases between. Germline V CDR1 and CDR2: SGHAT, FQNNGV. The CDR3 has 15 amino acids. CDR3 nucleotide sequence: TGTGCCAGCAGCCAGTGGGGGGGGGTTCGGTCTGAAGCTTTCTTT. This encodes CASSQWGGVRSEAFF.

The table lists this clonotype with many counts. The gene calls are TRBV20-1 and TRBJ2-3; TRBD2 agrees at 10 bases. Germline CDR1 DFQATT, CDR2 SNEGSKA (reference sequence). The CDR3 runs 16 residues. V lost 5 bases, J lost 0 bases, and 8 bases stayed unmatched. The CDR3 bases are TGCAGTGCTCCCGATTTAGCGGGAGGCAGCACAGATACGCAGTATTTT. It specifies CSAPDLAGGSTDTQYF.

This clonotype was seen many times. V gene TRBV4-3 combines with J gene TRBJ1-1; D not certain. Trimming stripped 0 bases from V and 4 bases from J, with 15 bases between. This CDR3 region has 16 residues. The germline V gene has CDR1 LGHNA and CDR2 YSLEER. The CDR3 bases are TGCGCCAGCAGCCAAGATAGTAGGGCTCGGGGCACTGAAGCTTTCTTT. It is translated as CASSQDSRARGTEAFF.

Ten or more counts support this clonotype. The J gene is TRBJ2-1, the V gene TRBV12-3 or TRBV12-4, with D perhaps being TRBD1 or TRBD2 (5 bases each). Between the trimmed V and J ends, which lost 8 bases and 5 bases, there was a span of 13 bases. CDR3 length equals 13 residues. Written as DNA, the CDR3 is TGTGCCAGCCCGGGACGGTCAGACAATGAGCAGTTCTTC. Translation gives CASPGRSDNEQFF.

J is TRBJ1-5 and V is TRBV28, with a possible D match to TRBD1 (6 bases). Looked up from germline, CDR1 is MDHEN and CDR2 is SYDVKM. This CDR3 region has 14 residues. V lost 6 bases and J 3 bases, leaving 12 bases between the germline ends. The CDR3 is CASRPDSFNQPQHF. CDR3 DNA sequence: TGTGCCAGCAGACCGGACAGTTTCAATCAGCCCCAGCATTTT.

The chain uses TRBV29-1 and TRBJ1-1; a weak D match, TRBD1 (6 bases). This CDR3 is 14 amino acids long. Deletions cut 5 bases from V and 0 bases from J, with 13 bases between. The germline V gene encodes CDR1 SQVTM and CDR2 ANQGSEA. CDR3 nucleotides: TGCAGCGTTCTCCCGGGACACCTGAACACTGAAGCTTTCTTT. This encodes CSVLPGHLNTEAFF.

This clonotype was seen ten or more times. This sequence joins TRBV11-2 and TRBJ2-1; TRBD1 might be the D (6 bases). Germline V lookup: CDR1 SGHAT, CDR2 FQNNGV. Trimming removed 4 bases from V and 6 bases from J, with 16 bases in between. CDR3 length equals 15 residues. The CDR3 DNA sequence: TGTGCCAGCAGCTCCTGGGGCCAGGGGAGCAATGAGCAGTTCTTC. Protein sequence: CASSSWGQGSNEQFF. The full variable domain, in which reference TRBV11-2 and TRBJ2-1 provide the parts outside the CDR3, is EAGVAQSPRYKIIEKRQSVAFWCNPISGHATLYWYQQILGQGPKLLIQFQNNGVVDDSQLPKDRFSAERLKGVDSTLKIQPAKLEDSAVYLCASSSWGQGSNEQFFGPGTRLTVL.

This clonotype was seen many times. The CDR3 nucleotides are TGCGCCAGCATCCCCGGTTCTGGAGGTGGCTACACCTTC. This encodes CASIPGSGGGYTF. V and J are TRBV10-1 and TRBJ1-2; D remains ambiguous. Germline V CDR1 and CDR2: WNHNN, SYGVQD (reference sequence). Trimming cost V 7 bases and J 7 bases, with 16 bases left between them. CDR3 length: 13 residues.